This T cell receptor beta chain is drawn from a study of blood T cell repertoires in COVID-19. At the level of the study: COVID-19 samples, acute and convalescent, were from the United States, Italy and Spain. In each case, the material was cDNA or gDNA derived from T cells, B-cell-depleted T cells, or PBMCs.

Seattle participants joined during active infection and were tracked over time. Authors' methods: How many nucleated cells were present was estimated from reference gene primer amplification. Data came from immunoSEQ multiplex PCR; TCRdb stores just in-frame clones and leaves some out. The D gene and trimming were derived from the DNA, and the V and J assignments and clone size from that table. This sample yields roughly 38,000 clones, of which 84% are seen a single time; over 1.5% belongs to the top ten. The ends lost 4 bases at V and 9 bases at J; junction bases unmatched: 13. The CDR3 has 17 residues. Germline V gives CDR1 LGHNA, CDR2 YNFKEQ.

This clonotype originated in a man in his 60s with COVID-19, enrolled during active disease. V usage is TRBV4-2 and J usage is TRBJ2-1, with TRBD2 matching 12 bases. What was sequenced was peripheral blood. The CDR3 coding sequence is TGTGCCAGCAGCCCAAGAGGGGCTAGCGGGAGGGAGGCTGAGCAGTTCTTC. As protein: CASSPRGASGREAEQFF.